This T cell receptor (beta chain) was found in a study of T-cell reconstitution after alpha-beta-depleted transplantation in children. By frequency in the sample, this clonotype is medium-sized. The antigen remains unidentified. The TCRbeta library was prepared with unique molecular identifiers. TCRdb reprocessed the PCR reads with MiXCR, giving one entry per CDR3 protein. The repertoire has about 190,000 distinct CDR3 sequences, roughly 11% of them found once; the top ten carry about 12%. The CDR3 extends over 14 amino acids. The germline gives CDR1 SGHRS, CDR2 YFSETQ. Unmatched junction bases numbered 4, after V lost 3 bases and J lost 3 bases. Study outcomes and limitations: Recipient T cells and thymic progenitors that survived gave rise to the high TCRbeta diversity observed at day 60 in some patients. Reportedly, roughly two months post-transplant, alpha-beta T cells arose from several hundred expanded graft clones.

The chain joins TRBV5-1 to TRBJ1-1; TRBD1 matches 8 bases. This sequence originates from a boy aged 2 to 10 with acute myeloid leukemia, due to receive a stem cell transplant. The sample consisted of PBMCs, taken before TCRalphabeta/CD19-depleted stem cell transplant. The CDR3 coding sequence is TGCGCCAGCAGCTCAGGGGGCTCGTACACTGAAGCTTTCTTT. Translated, it gives CASSSGGSYTEAFF.